The 13 T cell receptor beta chains below all came from one sample that was sequenced in a study of OX40 agonist ivuxolimab in advanced cancers. Generated by immunoSEQ multiplex PCR, the TCRdb table keeps only in-frame clones and is missing some. Here the sample spans fewer than 60,000 clones, roughly 92% being singletons. The sequencing used CD4+ or CD8+ T cells sorted from blood, collected in a trial of the OX40 agonist ivuxolimab. The receptors here all came from an adult with an advanced solid tumor such as melanoma, head and neck, liver or kidney cancer.

The chain carries TRBV4-2 and TRBJ2-7; D gene ambiguous. CDR1 is LGHNA and CDR2 is YNFKEQ in the germline V gene. V was cut by 1 base and J by 9 bases, with 7 bases left in between. The CDR3 length is 11 residues. The CDR3 region is CASSQGPTQYF. CDR3 coding DNA: TGTGCCAGCAGCCAAGGGCCTACGCAGTACTTC.

The V gene is TRBV18, the J gene TRBJ1-1; D is perhaps TRBD1 (5 bases). Trimming removed 2 bases at V and 1 base at J, with 8 bases between. This CDR3 region has 14 residues. Germline V gives CDR1 KGHSH, CDR2 LQKENI. For the CDR3, the DNA is TGTGCCAGCTCACCAGGGGGTGCGAACACTGAAGCTTTCTTT. It encodes CASSPGGANTEAFF.

V usage is TRBV7-9 and J usage is TRBJ2-7; 7 positions match TRBD2. Germline V CDR1 and CDR2: SEHNR, FQNEAQ (reference sequence). The junction had 9 bases not matched to a gene; V was cut back by 5 bases and J by 5 bases. The CDR3 is 14 amino acids. The CDR3 loop is CASSPRGEGHEQYF. The CDR3 bases are TGTGCCAGCAGCCCTCGGGGGGAGGGTCACGAGCAGTACTTC.

This CDR3 is CATGITGGSTGNTIYF. The CDR3 bases are TGTGCCACCGGAATCACAGGGGGCAGTACGGGAAACACCATATATTTT. The chain combines TRBV10-3 with TRBJ1-3; 9 nucleotides agree with TRBD1. Germline CDR1 is ENHRY and CDR2 is SYGVKD. J lost 4 bases, V lost 10 bases, and 14 bases had no gene match. The CDR3 spans 16 residues.

The V and J genes are TRBV7-9 and TRBJ2-3; 7 nucleotides line up with TRBD2. This CDR3 has 15 residues. Germline V lookup: CDR1 SEHNR, CDR2 FQNEAQ (reference sequence). The trim removed 7 bases at V and 1 base at J, leaving 8 bases unmatched. The CDR3 DNA sequence: TGTGCCAGCAAGAGGCTAGCGGACCGCACAGATACGCAGTATTTT. Amino acids: CASKRLADRTDTQYF.

Worth noting for this clone: Other DNA sequences within the sample encode an identical CDR3. V is TRBV7-8 and J is TRBJ1-3, with 10 bases lining up with TRBD1. CDR3 size: 15 residues. With V trimmed by 1 base and J by 8 bases, 5 bases remained unmatched. Per the germline V gene, CDR1 is SGHVS and CDR2 is FQNEAQ. CDR3 DNA: TGTGCCAGCAGCTTAGACCGGGACAGGGGACACACCATATATTTT. This gives the protein CASSLDRDRGHTIYF.

This chain uses TRBV7-2 with TRBJ1-5; 8 bases agree with TRBD1. V lost 5 bases and J lost 5; bases outside the gene matches: 5. The germline gives CDR1 SGHTA, CDR2 FQGNSA. The CDR3 contains 14 residues. The CDR3 region has the DNA TGTGCCAGCAGCGCAAAGACAGGGGATCAGCCCCAGCATTTT. Translation: CASSAKTGDQPQHF.

This rearrangement joins TRBV6-1 to TRBJ2-5, with D hard to call. The CDR3 is 15 amino acids. Germline CDR1 reads MNHNS; CDR2 reads SASEGT. V dropped 6 bases and J dropped 5 bases, with 19 bases sitting between them. CDR3 DNA: TGTGCCAGCAGACAAAGGGCCCAGGCTGGGGAGACCCAGTACTTC. Translation gives CASRQRAQAGETQYF.

The V gene is TRBV9, the J gene TRBJ2-3; 8 nucleotides agree with TRBD2. CDR1 and CDR2 (germline): SGDLS, YYNGEE. The CDR3 totals 16 residues. V trimming: 3 bases; J trimming: 4 bases; junction bases outside the gene matches: 10. CDR3 coding DNA: TGTGCCAGCAGCGCCGACTCGGGAGCGGGAGCAGATACGCAGTATTTT. Translating it yields CASSADSGAGADTQYF.

The chain combines TRBV5-1 with TRBJ2-1; the D gene is possibly TRBD2 (5 bases). Germline V gene lookup returns CDR1 SGHRS and CDR2 YFSETQ. The CDR3 is 14 residues long. V lost 4 bases, J lost 8 bases, and 16 bases lay in between. CDR3 loop: CASSSPSSSDEQFF. DNA of the CDR3: TGCGCCAGCAGCAGCCCTAGCAGCAGCGATGAGCAGTTCTTC.

The J gene is TRBJ1-6, the V gene TRBV6-6; 8 bases map to TRBD1. The CDR3 runs 15 residues. The J segment lost 9 bases and the V segment lost 6 bases, leaving 10 bases of the junction unmatched. The germline CDR1 and CDR2 sequences are MNHNY and SVGAGI (reference sequence). The CDR3 sequence: CASRYPLGTGSPLHF. The CDR3 DNA is TGTGCCAGCAGGTACCCCCTCGGGACAGGTTCACCCCTCCACTTT.

This sequence joins TRBV5-4 and TRBJ2-7; 7 bases agree with TRBD2. This CDR3 comprises 13 residues. Germline loops: CDR1 SGHNT, CDR2 YYREEE (reference sequence). J lost 6 bases, V lost 0 bases, and 3 bases had no gene match. The DNA of the CDR3 is TGTGCCAGCAGCTTGGATGGGGGGGGCGAGCAGTACTTC. Residues: CASSLDGGGEQYF.

The chain employs TRBV19 and TRBJ2-1; TRBD2 matches at 11 bases. CDR1 and CDR2 (germline): LNHDA, SQIVND (reference sequence). The CDR3 is made up of 15 amino acids. The V and J ends lost 6 bases and 7 bases, in that order; junction bases with no gene match: 8. CDR3 loop: CASSPLAGGLNEQFF. The CDR3 DNA sequence: TGTGCCAGTAGCCCTCTAGCGGGGGGATTGAATGAGCAGTTCTTC. Full variable domain (missing parts from reference TRBV19 and TRBJ2-1): DGGITQSPKYLFRKEGQNVTLSCEQNLNHDAMYWYRQDPGQGLRLIYYSQIVNDFQKGDIAEGYSVSREKKESFPLTVTSAQKNPTAFYLCASSPLAGGLNEQFFGPGTRLTVL.